Listed below are T cell receptor beta chains from one sample, sequenced in a study of cytomegalovirus exposure and HLA in healthy donors. Profiled with immunoSEQ multiplex PCR; TCRdb holds only in-frame clones, not every one. The sample has roughly 200,000 clones; 77% are singletons. The specimen was PBMCs. These receptors originate from a woman aged 55-75 years in good health and CMV-seropositive. CDR3s include the opening cysteine and the closing phenylalanine or tryptophan. The D gene is left open where the match is weak. Size is stated for part of the rows, as once, few or many counts, or as a class when the clone is expanded.

V	size	J	D	CDR3	DNA
TRBV28	.	TRBJ1-1	.	CASSLVGGSGFF	TGTGCCAGCAGTCTTGTGGGGGGAAGCGGTTTCTTT
TRBV11-3	once	TRBJ2-1	.	CASSFLNYADEQFF	TGTGCCAGCAGCTTTCTAAACTATGCCGATGAGCAGTTCTTC
TRBV7-3	.	TRBJ2-5	TRBD2	CASSRWGGGETQYF	TGTGCCAGCAGCCGCTGGGGGGGAGGTGAGACCCAGTACTTC
TRBV19	.	TRBJ2-2	TRBD1	CASSPMDRGRNTGELFF	TGTGCCAGTAGTCCCATGGACAGGGGCCGGAACACCGGGGAGCTGTTTTTT
TRBV15	.	TRBJ2-2	.	CATSRDFRGANTGELFF	TGTGCCACCAGCAGAGATTTCAGGGGCGCGAACACCGGGGAGCTGTTTTTT
TRBV15	.	TRBJ1-4	.	CATSTLGRADEKLFF	TGTGCCACCAGCACCCTAGGGCGGGCGGACGAAAAACTGTTTTTT
TRBV5-1	.	TRBJ2-2	TRBD1	CASSLGWDRVLTGELFF	TGCGCCAGCAGCTTGGGCTGGGACAGGGTCCTTACCGGGGAGCTGTTTTTT
TRBV5-4	.	TRBJ1-1	.	CASSSPGRNTEAFF	TGTGCCAGCAGCTCCCCCGGGAGGAACACTGAAGCTTTCTTT
TRBV4-2	.	TRBJ1-5	TRBD1	CASSQETGGNQPQHF	TGTGCCAGCAGCCAAGAGACAGGGGGCAATCAGCCCCAGCATTTT
TRBV6-5	.	TRBJ1-2	.	CASSYYQGTYTF	TGTGCCAGCAGTTATTATCAGGGCACCTACACCTTC
TRBV5-1	.	TRBJ2-5	TRBD1	CASSTTGLETQYF	TGCGCCAGCAGCACGACAGGGTTGGAGACCCAGTACTTC
TRBV9	.	TRBJ2-3	TRBD2	CASSVSLPGGTDTQYF	TGTGCCAGCAGCGTATCCCTCCCCGGGGGGACAGATACGCAGTATTTT
TRBV5-6	.	TRBJ1-5	TRBD1	CASSSTGSGQPQHF	TGTGCCAGCAGCTCGACAGGGTCGGGTCAGCCCCAGCATTTT
TRBV4-2	once	TRBJ2-1	TRBD2	CASSPQATSVLNNEQFF	TGTGCCAGCAGCCCCCAGGCGACTAGCGTACTCAACAATGAGCAGTTCTTC
TRBV2	few	TRBJ2-5	.	CASRLGGGIGQETQYF	TGTGCCAGCCGGTTAGGGGGAGGGATAGGCCAAGAGACCCAGTACTTC
TRBV28	.	TRBJ1-4	TRBD1	CASSEYGTGLEKLFF	TGTGCCAGCAGCGAGTATGGGACAGGGCTCGAAAAACTGTTTTTT
TRBV30	.	TRBJ1-4	TRBD1	CAWSGLGQNNEKLFF	TGTGCCTGGAGTGGATTGGGACAGAATAATGAAAAACTGTTTTTT